This TCR beta chain was sequenced in a study of shared clonotypes between healthy human individuals. Assay used: immunoSEQ multiplex PCR; TCRdb lists only in-frame clones, some missing. The profile shows 190,000 or so clones, approximately 61% of them singletons. General study findings and limits: Represented genetic and exposure-history diversity was restricted by having few donors.

As for this clone: The antigen is unknown.

Germline V gene lookup returns CDR1 MDHEN and CDR2 SYDVKM. The CDR3 loop spans 16 amino acids. V lost 6 bases, J lost 3 bases, and 6 bases stayed unmatched. The J gene is TRBJ2-3, the V gene TRBV28; 13 bases match TRBD2. The receptor was derived from a man in his thirties or forties in good health. The sequenced sample was memory CD4+ T cells sorted from blood. Specified subset: CD45RA-negative fraction. The DNA for the CDR3 is TGTGCCAGCAGCCGGACTAGCGGGAGAGGGACAGATACGCAGTATTTT. Its translation: CASSRTSGRGTDTQYF.